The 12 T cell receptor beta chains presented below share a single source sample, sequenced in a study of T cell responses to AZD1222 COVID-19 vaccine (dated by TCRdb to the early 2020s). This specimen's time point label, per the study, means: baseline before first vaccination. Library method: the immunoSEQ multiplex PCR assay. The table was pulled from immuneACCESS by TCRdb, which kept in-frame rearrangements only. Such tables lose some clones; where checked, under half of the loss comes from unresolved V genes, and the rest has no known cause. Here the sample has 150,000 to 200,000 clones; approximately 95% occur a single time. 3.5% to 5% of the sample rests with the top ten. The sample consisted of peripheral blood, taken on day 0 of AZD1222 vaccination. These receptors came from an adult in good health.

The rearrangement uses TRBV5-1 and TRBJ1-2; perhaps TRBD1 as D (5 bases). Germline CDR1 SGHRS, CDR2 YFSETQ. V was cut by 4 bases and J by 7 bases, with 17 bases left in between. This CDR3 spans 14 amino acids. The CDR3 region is CASSLDSTRSGYTF. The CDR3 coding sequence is TGCGCCAGCAGCCTCGACAGTACCAGAAGTGGCTACACCTTC.

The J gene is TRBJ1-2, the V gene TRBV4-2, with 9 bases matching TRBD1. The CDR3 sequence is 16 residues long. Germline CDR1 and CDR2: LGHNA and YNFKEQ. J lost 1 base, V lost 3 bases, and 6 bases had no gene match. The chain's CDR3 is CASSHERQGVNYGYTF. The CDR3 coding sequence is TGTGCCAGCAGCCACGAAAGACAGGGGGTTAACTATGGCTACACCTTC.

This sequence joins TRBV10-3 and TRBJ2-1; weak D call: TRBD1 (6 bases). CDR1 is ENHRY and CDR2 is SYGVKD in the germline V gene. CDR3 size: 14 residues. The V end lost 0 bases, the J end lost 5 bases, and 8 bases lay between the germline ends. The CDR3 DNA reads TGTGCCATCAGTGAGTCGACAGGAGACAATGAGCAGTTCTTC. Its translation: CAISESTGDNEQFF.

As DNA, the CDR3 is TGCGCCAGCAGCTTGGGTGAGGGTACCAGCAATCAGCCCCAGCATTTT. Residues: CASSLGEGTSNQPQHF. The chain is built from TRBV5-1 and TRBJ1-5; D ambiguous. Per germline, CDR1 SGHRS and CDR2 YFSETQ. V was trimmed by 0 bases and J by 1 base, leaving 11 bases between them. The CDR3 consists of 16 residues.

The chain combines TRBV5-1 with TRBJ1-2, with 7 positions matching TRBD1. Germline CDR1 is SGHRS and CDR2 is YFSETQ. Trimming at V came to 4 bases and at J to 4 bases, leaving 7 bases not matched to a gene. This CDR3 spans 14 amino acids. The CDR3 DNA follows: TGCGCCAGCAGCCAAGGACAGGAAACCTATGGCTACACCTTC. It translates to CASSQGQETYGYTF.

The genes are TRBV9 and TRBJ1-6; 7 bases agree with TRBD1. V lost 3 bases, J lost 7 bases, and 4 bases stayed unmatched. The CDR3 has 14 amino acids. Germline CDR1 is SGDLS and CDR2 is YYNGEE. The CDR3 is CASSAVTGNSPLHF. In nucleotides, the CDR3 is TGTGCCAGCAGCGCTGTGACAGGGAATTCACCCCTCCACTTT. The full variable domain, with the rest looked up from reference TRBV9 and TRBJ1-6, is DSGVTQTPKHLITATGQRVTLRCSPRSGDLSVYWYQQSLDQGLQFLIQYYNGEERAKGNILERFSAQQFPDLHSELNLSSLELGDSALYFCASSAVTGNSPLHFGNGTRLTVT.

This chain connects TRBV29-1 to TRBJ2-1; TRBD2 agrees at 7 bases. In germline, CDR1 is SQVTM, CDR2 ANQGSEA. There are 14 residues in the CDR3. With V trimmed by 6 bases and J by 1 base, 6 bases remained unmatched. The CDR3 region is CSVGRVLSYNEQFF. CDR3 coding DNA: TGCAGCGTGGGGAGGGTTCTTTCCTACAATGAGCAGTTCTTC.

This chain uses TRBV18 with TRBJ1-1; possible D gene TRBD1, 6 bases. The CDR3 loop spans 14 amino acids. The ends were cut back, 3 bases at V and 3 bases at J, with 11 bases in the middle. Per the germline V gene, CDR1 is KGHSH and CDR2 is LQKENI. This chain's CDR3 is CASSPGGLHTEAFF. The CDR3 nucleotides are TGTGCCAGCTCACCCGGGGGGCTTCACACTGAAGCTTTCTTT.

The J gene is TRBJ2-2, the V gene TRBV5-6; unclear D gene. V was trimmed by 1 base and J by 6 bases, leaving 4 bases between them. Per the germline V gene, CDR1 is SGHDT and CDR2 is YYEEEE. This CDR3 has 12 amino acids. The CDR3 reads CASSLWAGELFF. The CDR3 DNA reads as TGTGCCAGCAGCTTGTGGGCCGGGGAGCTGTTTTTT.

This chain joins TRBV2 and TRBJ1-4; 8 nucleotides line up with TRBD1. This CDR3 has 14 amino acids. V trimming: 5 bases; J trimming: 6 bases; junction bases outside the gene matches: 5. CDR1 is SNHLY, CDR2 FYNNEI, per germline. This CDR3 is CASSPDRGHEKLFF. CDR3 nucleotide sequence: TGTGCCAGCAGTCCCGACAGGGGCCATGAAAAACTGTTTTTT.

For the CDR3, the DNA is TGCAGTGCTAGTGCTGGGGCCGGGCCGCGTTTGCAGTTCTTC. Its translation: CSASAGAGPRLQFF. The chain is built from TRBV20-1 and TRBJ2-1; perhaps TRBD1 as D (5 bases). The V and J ends lost 3 bases and 12 bases respectively, with 21 bases between them. This CDR3 region has 14 residues. Germline V gene lookup returns CDR1 DFQATT and CDR2 SNEGSKA (reference sequence).

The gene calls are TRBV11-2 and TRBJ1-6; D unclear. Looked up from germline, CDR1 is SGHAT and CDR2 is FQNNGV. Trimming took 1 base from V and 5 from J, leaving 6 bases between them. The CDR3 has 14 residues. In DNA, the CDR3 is TGTGCCAGCAGCTTAGCTCTGAATAATTCACCCCTCCACTTT. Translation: CASSLALNNSPLHF.